A single sample is the source of the 25 T cell receptor beta chains below, sequenced in a study of regulatory T cells in long-lasting Graves disease. Construction of the TCR beta libraries employed iRepertoire HTBI primers in conjunction with Arm-PCR of CDR3 regions. TCRdb re-called the multiplex PCR reads with MiXCR, one entry per CDR3 protein. Among 450,000 to 600,000 distinct CDR3 sequences listed, about a sixth were seen once. Time point denoted: newly diagnosed GD, antithyroid drugs for less than 3 months. The TCR library was made from RNA that had been extracted from PBMCs in TRIzol. The same specimen was also included in a second study, on T cells in Graves' hyperthyroidism and ophthalmopathy.

The starting material was peripheral blood mononuclear cells (PBMCs), obtained at new diagnosis, from a patient treated with antithyroid drugs. The receptors originated from a man aged 35 to 55 with Graves disease.

This clonotype was found a few times. V is TRBV19 and J is TRBJ2-2; perhaps TRBD1 as D (5 bases). Trimming shortened V by 8 bases and J by 4 bases, and 20 bases separated the two germline ends. Germline V gene lookup returns CDR1 LNHDA and CDR2 SQIVND (reference sequence). This CDR3 is 16 amino acids long. In DNA, the CDR3 is TGTGCCAGTGAGTTGTCAGGGCATGTCGGCACCGGGGAGCTGTTTTTT. Its protein product is CASELSGHVGTGELFF.

The genes are TRBV6-1 and TRBJ2-5; 7 nucleotides agree with TRBD1. CDR1 and CDR2 (germline): MNHNS, SASEGT. CDR3 size: 16 residues. The ends lost 1 base at V and 6 bases at J; junction bases unmatched: 11. CDR3 residues: CASSEGQDRLEQTQYF. Written as DNA, the CDR3 is TGTGCCAGCAGTGAAGGTCAGGACAGGCTGGAACAGACCCAGTACTTC.

This clonotype came up many times. This CDR3 is CSATYGTVSYEQYF. CDR3 nucleotide sequence: TGCAGTGCTACGTACGGGACAGTCTCCTACGAGCAGTACTTC. The chain has TRBV20-1 and TRBJ2-7, with 7 bases that match TRBD1. The CDR3 extends over 14 amino acids. Trimming at V came to 4 bases and at J to 0 bases, leaving 6 bases not matched to a gene. CDR1 is DFQATT and CDR2 is SNEGSKA in the germline V gene (reference sequence).

This clonotype has more than one count but fewer than ten. The rearrangement uses TRBV14 and TRBJ1-1; D not certain. This CDR3 contains 13 residues. With 4 bases removed from V and 4 bases from J, the gap between germline ends came to 10 bases. The germline CDR1 and CDR2 sequences are SGHDN and FVKESK. The CDR3 nucleotides are TGTGCCAGCAGCCCGGTGGGGAGCACTGAAGCTTTCTTT. This gives the protein CASSPVGSTEAFF.

Only a few counts were recorded for this clonotype. V gene TRBV6-1 combines with J gene TRBJ2-1; D perhaps matches TRBD2 (5 bases). Trimming pared 4 bases from V and 6 bases from J, leaving 13 bases between. The germline V gene encodes CDR1 MNHNS and CDR2 SASEGT. The length of the CDR3 is 14 residues. The chain's CDR3 is CASSVRVGANEQFF. CDR3 in DNA: TGTGCCAGCAGTGTCCGGGTGGGAGCCAATGAGCAGTTCTTC.

The gene calls are TRBV9 and TRBJ2-1; D ambiguous. Germline CDR1 reads SGDLS; CDR2 reads YYNGEE. V gave up 0 bases and J gave up 2 bases, with 9 bases separating them. The CDR3 spans 15 residues. Written as DNA, the CDR3 is TGTGCCAGCAGCGTAGCTGCAAGTCCCTACAATGAGCAGTTCTTC. Its translation is CASSVAASPYNEQFF.

This clonotype has ten or more counts. The genes are TRBV20-1 and TRBJ2-3; D might be TRBD1 (6 bases). The ends were cut back, 5 bases at V and 8 bases at J, with 17 bases in the middle. The CDR3 extends over 13 amino acids. Per germline, CDR1 DFQATT and CDR2 SNEGSKA (reference sequence). The CDR3 loop is CSAGRQVPATQYF. The CDR3 DNA reads as TGCAGTGCTGGAAGACAGGTCCCGGCTACGCAGTATTTT.

This clonotype was detected ten times or more. The chain has TRBV20-1 and TRBJ2-2, with D perhaps matching TRBD2 (5 bases). V was shortened by 3 bases and J by 3 bases, with 14 bases between the two germline ends. This CDR3 is built from 15 residues. Germline-derived CDR1 and CDR2 are DFQATT and SNEGSKA (reference sequence). In nucleotides, the CDR3 is TGCAGTGCTAGCCGGGGAATGGAGGACACCGGGGAGCTGTTTTTT. As protein: CSASRGMEDTGELFF.

This clonotype was observed at least ten times. V gene TRBV30 combines with J gene TRBJ1-5, with D possibly matching TRBD1 (6 bases). The CDR3 is 13 amino acids. Germline CDR1 reads GTSNPN; CDR2 reads SVGIG (reference sequence). With 3 bases removed from V and 7 bases from J, the gap between germline ends came to 13 bases. The CDR3 spells CAWSNGGMQPQHF. The CDR3 DNA reads TGTGCCTGGAGCAACGGGGGCATGCAGCCCCAGCATTTT.

Many counts were recorded for this clonotype. The chain joins TRBV3-1 to TRBJ2-7, with D perhaps assigned TRBD1 or TRBD2 (5 bases each). The germline V gene encodes CDR1 LGHDT and CDR2 YNNKEL (reference sequence). Trimming pared 1 base from V and 2 bases from J, leaving 12 bases between. The CDR3 length is 15 residues. This chain's CDR3 is CASSQVWDPAYEQYF. CDR3 coding DNA: TGTGCCAGCAGCCAAGTTTGGGACCCAGCCTACGAGCAGTACTTC.

This clonotype was counted many times. This chain uses TRBV24-1 with TRBJ2-3; 9 positions match TRBD1. There are 17 residues in the CDR3. V trimming: 1 base; J trimming: 0 bases; junction bases outside the gene matches: 4. CDR1 is KGHDR and CDR2 is SFDVKD in the germline V gene. CDR3 residues: CATSDLTGGTSTDTQYF. DNA of the CDR3: TGTGCCACCAGTGATTTAACAGGGGGCACTAGCACAGATACGCAGTATTTT.

Many counts were recorded for this clonotype. V and J are TRBV28 and TRBJ1-5, with a possible D match to TRBD1 (6 bases). This CDR3 has 15 residues. Trimming cost V 3 bases and J 1 base, with 10 bases left between them. The germline V gene encodes CDR1 MDHEN and CDR2 SYDVKM. The CDR3 region is CASSFGGLSNQPQHF. CDR3 DNA: TGTGCCAGCAGTTTTGGGGGCTTGAGCAATCAGCCCCAGCATTTT.

J is TRBJ2-7 and V is TRBV28; a possible D gene is TRBD2 (6 bases). CDR3 length: 11 amino acids. Trimming shortened V by 3 bases and J by 8 bases, and 8 bases separated the two germline ends. Germline V lookup: CDR1 MDHEN, CDR2 SYDVKM. In nucleotides, the CDR3 is TGTGCCAGCAGTTTGGAGGGACAGCAGTACTTC. It is translated as CASSLEGQQYF.

The chain couples TRBV29-1 to TRBJ2-2, with D possibly TRBD2 on 5 matching bases. Germline CDR1 and CDR2: SQVTM and ANQGSEA. The CDR3 runs to 14 residues. V was trimmed by 7 bases and J by 1 base, leaving 13 bases between them. The CDR3 here is CSGRIALNTGELFF. CDR3 nucleotide sequence: TGCAGCGGGCGGATAGCGCTGAACACCGGGGAGCTGTTTTTT.

This clonotype has only a few counts. The chain joins TRBV12-3 or TRBV12-4 to TRBJ2-2, with D uncertain. The CDR3 runs 14 residues. V shed 1 base and J shed 5 bases, with 8 bases lying between them. CDR3 protein: CASSLGVRTGELFF. The CDR3 coding sequence is TGTGCCAGCAGTTTAGGAGTTAGAACCGGGGAGCTGTTTTTT.

This chain joins TRBV7-3 and TRBJ2-3; 9 bases agree with TRBD2. From germline, CDR1 is SGHTA and CDR2 FQGTGA. The CDR3 totals 15 residues. J was trimmed by 6 bases and V by 1 base; bases with no gene match: 5. The CDR3 DNA reads TGTGCCAGCAGCTTAATAGCGGGAGAGGTGGATACGCAGTATTTT. Encoded protein: CASSLIAGEVDTQYF.

V gene TRBV20-1 combines with J gene TRBJ2-3; D possibly corresponds to TRBD2 (7 bases). The DNA end is a closer match to TRBJ2-1, so the J assignment may be wrong. Per the germline V gene, CDR1 is DFQATT and CDR2 is SNEGSKA (reference sequence). The CDR3 sequence is 15 residues long. For the CDR3, the DNA is TGCAGTGCTAGTGGTGGGGGGGGCCCAGTACATGAGCAGTTCTTC. This translates into CSASGGGGPVHEQFF.

The chain has TRBV5-1 and TRBJ1-5, with TRBD1 matching over 9 bases. There are 18 residues in the CDR3. V shed 2 bases and J 2 bases; nucleotides not matched to a gene: 11. CDR1 is SGHRS, CDR2 YFSETQ, per germline. The CDR3 is CASSFRDRANIGNQPQHF. The CDR3 nucleotides read TGCGCCAGCAGCTTCCGGGACAGGGCAAATATTGGCAATCAGCCCCAGCATTTT. The complete variable domain, with remaining parts taken from reference TRBV5-1 and TRBJ1-5, reads KAGVTQTPRYLIKTRGQQVTLSCSPISGHRSVSWYQQTPGQGLQFLFEYFSETQRNKGNFPGRFSGRQFSNSRSEMNVSTLELGDSALYLCASSFRDRANIGNQPQHFGDGTRLSIL.

There are many counts of this clonotype. The chain uses TRBV9 and TRBJ2-2; D possibly corresponds to TRBD1 (5 bases). Looked up from germline, CDR1 is SGDLS and CDR2 is YYNGEE. V lost 6 bases to trimming and J lost 2 bases, with 17 bases between them. The CDR3 sequence is 16 residues long. CDR3 sequence reads: CASTPDPDRNTGELFF. The CDR3 nucleotides read TGTGCCAGCACCCCGGACCCCGACAGAAACACCGGGGAGCTGTTTTTT. Full variable domain (missing parts from reference TRBV9 and TRBJ2-2): DSGVTQTPKHLITATGQRVTLRCSPRSGDLSVYWYQQSLDQGLQFLIQYYNGEERAKGNILERFSAQQFPDLHSELNLSSLELGDSALYFCASTPDPDRNTGELFFGEGSRLTVL.

This clonotype appeared many times. The V and J genes are TRBV6-1 and TRBJ2-7; tentative D call: TRBD1 (6 bases). Germline lookup yields CDR1 MNHNS and CDR2 SASEGT. The CDR3 runs 13 residues. With 6 bases removed from V and 5 bases from J, the gap between germline ends came to 14 bases. CDR3 in amino acids: CASSPPGVHEQYF. The CDR3 bases are TGTGCCAGCAGCCCCCCAGGGGTCCACGAGCAGTACTTC.

The chain has TRBV9 and TRBJ2-1; 9 bases map to TRBD2. The germline gives CDR1 SGDLS, CDR2 YYNGEE. Trimming cost V 0 bases and J 8 bases; bases outside gene matches: 6. The CDR3 sequence is 15 residues long. CDR3 nucleotides: TGTGCCAGCAGCGTAGCGGTGATAGCGGGAGATGAGCAGTTCTTC. This encodes CASSVAVIAGDEQFF.

The sample holds many counts of this clonotype. The rearrangement uses TRBV30 and TRBJ2-1; the match to TRBD1 covers 9 bases. V was pared by 1 base and J by 16 bases, with 11 bases of the junction left unmatched. The length of the CDR3 is 13 residues. The germline V gene has CDR1 GTSNPN and CDR2 SVGIG (reference sequence). Here the CDR3 reads CAWSAHPGQGIFF. In DNA form, the CDR3 reads TGTGCCTGGAGTGCCCATCCGGGACAGGGTATCTTCTTC.

CDR3 bases: TGCAGTGCTAGAGATGTGTTCGCGACAGGGACCTACAATGAGCAGTTCTTC. It yields the protein CSARDVFATGTYNEQFF. The V and J genes are TRBV20-1 and TRBJ2-1, with TRBD1 matching 7 bases. Germline V CDR1 and CDR2: DFQATT, SNEGSKA (reference sequence). The V segment lost 0 bases and the J segment 2 bases; nucleotides outside the gene matches: 10. The CDR3 spans 17 residues.

In its sample, this clonotype was seen many times. This sequence joins TRBV28 and TRBJ2-3, with D perhaps matching TRBD1 or TRBD2 (5 bases each). The CDR3 has 14 amino acids. V was shortened by 8 bases and J by 0 bases, with 12 bases between the two germline ends. The germline gives CDR1 MDHEN, CDR2 SYDVKM. The CDR3 spells CASSGAGSTDTQYF. The CDR3, as DNA: TGTGCCAGCTCCGGGGCCGGCAGCACAGATACGCAGTATTTT.

This clonotype was picked up many times. J is TRBJ2-7 and V is TRBV27; 8 bases are a match to TRBD1. V dropped 4 bases and J dropped 2; count of bases not matched to a gene: 13. This CDR3 spans 17 amino acids. Per germline, CDR1 MNHEY and CDR2 SMNVEV (reference sequence). CDR3 nucleotides: TGTGCCAGCAGTTCCCTCCTAACAGGGGGGTTAGCCTACGAGCAGTACTTC. This gives the protein CASSSLLTGGLAYEQYF.